These 17 T cell receptor beta chains were all obtained from the same sample, sequenced in a study of T-cell memory formation after mild COVID-19. MiXCR, applied by TCRdb to the 5' RACE reads, yields one record per CDR3 protein. The table records about 440,000 distinct CDR3 sequences, around 20% of them present only once. Sequencing was done on a sample of PBMCs or a T cell subset sorted from them (not recorded which). The receptors were sampled from an adult woman who had mild COVID-19 (a few samples of this study predate the infection). Cell type and time point are not known.

This clonotype has only a few counts. The chain couples TRBV7-2 to TRBJ2-1, with 7 nucleotides matching TRBD2. Germline CDR1 reads SGHTA; CDR2 reads FQGNSA. J lost 3 bases, V lost 5 bases, and 7 bases had no gene match. The CDR3 totals 15 residues. The CDR3 region has the DNA TGTGCCAGCAGCCCCAAGAGGGACTACTACAATGAGCAGTTCTTC. It yields the protein CASSPKRDYYNEQFF.

The V gene is TRBV19, the J gene TRBJ1-1; D is unclear. The CDR3 consists of 15 residues. Germline V lookup: CDR1 LNHDA, CDR2 SQIVND (reference sequence). The ends were cut back, 3 bases at V and 5 bases at J, with 16 bases in the middle. The CDR3 here is CASSIGRTLRTEAFF. Here the CDR3 DNA reads TGTGCCAGTAGTATCGGGAGGACCCTTCGGACTGAAGCTTTCTTT.

This clonotype occurred a few times. The rearrangement uses TRBV15 and TRBJ2-5, with D uncertain. V lost 0 bases, J lost 5 bases, and 10 bases lay in between. This CDR3 is 14 amino acids long. The V gene's germline CDR1 is LNHNV and CDR2 YYDKDF (reference sequence). CDR3 bases: TGTGCCACCAGCAGAGAGGTAGTAGGGGAGACCCAGTACTTC. It is translated as CATSREVVGETQYF.

The chain joins TRBV19 to TRBJ2-7; TRBD1 aligns across 7 bases. CDR3 length: 14 amino acids. V dropped 6 bases and J dropped 5; count of bases not matched to a gene: 10. Germline V lookup: CDR1 LNHDA, CDR2 SQIVND (reference sequence). The CDR3 DNA reads as TGTGCCAGTAGACCGACAGGGTGGTGGGACGAGCAGTACTTC. It translates to CASRPTGWWDEQYF.

The chain uses TRBV9 and TRBJ1-6; tentatively, D is TRBD1 (6 bases). Between the trimmed V and J ends, which lost 3 bases and 7 bases, there was a span of 11 bases. The CDR3 covers 14 residues. CDR1 and CDR2 from the germline V gene are SGDLS and YYNGEE. This chain's CDR3 is CASSEQGGNSPLHF. The CDR3 DNA reads as TGTGCCAGCAGCGAACAGGGTGGGAATTCACCCCTCCACTTT.

This clonotype was recorded a few times. This chain uses TRBV19 with TRBJ2-7; TRBD1 matches 10 bases. CDR3 length equals 15 residues. Trimming at V came to 3 bases and at J to 7 bases, leaving 9 bases not matched to a gene. Per germline, CDR1 LNHDA and CDR2 SQIVND (reference sequence). CDR3 DNA: TGTGCCAGTAGTATCCCGGGACAGGGGTCTGGTGAGCAGTACTTC. This encodes CASSIPGQGSGEQYF.

Here the CDR3 DNA reads TGTGCCATCGCGGAAGGGGGCTCTGGGGCCAACGTCCTGACTTTC. Translation: CAIAEGGSGANVLTF. This sequence joins TRBV10-3 and TRBJ2-6; D perhaps matches TRBD1 (6 bases). CDR1 ENHRY and CDR2 SYGVKD come from the germline V gene. The CDR3 has 15 residues. With 8 bases removed from V and 0 bases from J, the gap between germline ends came to 11 bases.

The chain carries TRBV5-1 and TRBJ2-1, with 13 bases lining up with TRBD2. This CDR3 comprises 19 residues. CDR1 SGHRS and CDR2 YFSETQ come from the germline V gene. V lost 4 bases to trimming and J lost 5 bases; unmatched junction nucleotides: 15. CDR3 DNA sequence: TGCGCCAGCAGCGGCGGACTAGCGGGGGCCATCTACGGGGACAATGAGCAGTTCTTC. This sequence encodes CASSGGLAGAIYGDNEQFF.

This clonotype was seen a handful of times. This sequence joins TRBV12-3 or TRBV12-4 and TRBJ2-1; 13 bases align to TRBD2. The CDR3 consists of 15 residues. V lost 6 bases to trimming and J lost 7 bases; unmatched junction nucleotides: 6. In DNA, the CDR3 is TGTGCCAGCAGCGAGACTAGCGGGGGGCGGAATGAGCAGTTCTTC. Translating gives CASSETSGGRNEQFF.

This clonotype was detected only a few times. The rearrangement uses TRBV6-1 and TRBJ1-1; no definite D call. Germline V gene sequence: CDR1 MNHNS, CDR2 SASEGT. V lost 2 bases to trimming and J lost 2 bases, with 9 bases between them. The length of the CDR3 is 14 residues. CDR3 bases: TGTGCCAGCAGTGAATATCACAGAAACACTGAAGCTTTCTTT. Its protein product is CASSEYHRNTEAFF.

The V gene is TRBV5-1, the J gene TRBJ1-6; D is perhaps TRBD1 (5 bases). V was pared by 2 bases and J by 3 bases, with 12 bases between. This CDR3 has 16 amino acids. Germline assignment: CDR1 SGHRS and CDR2 YFSETQ. CDR3: CASSLGVPYYNSPLHF. CDR3 sequence (DNA): TGCGCCAGCAGCTTAGGGGTCCCCTACTATAATTCACCCCTCCACTTT.

The chain links TRBV7-2 to TRBJ2-3, with TRBD1 matching over 8 bases. The CDR3 contains 15 residues. CDR1 and CDR2 from the germline V gene are SGHTA and FQGNSA. Germline trimming cut 1 base from V and 8 bases from J; bases unmatched to any gene: 8. The CDR3 bases are TGTGCCAGCAGCTTAGAGGCGACAGGGGAGTCTACGCAGTATTTT. This codes for CASSLEATGESTQYF.

Only a few counts were recorded for this clonotype. The chain has TRBV5-5 and TRBJ1-1; 7 nucleotides match TRBD1. V lost 4 bases to trimming and J lost 0 bases; unmatched junction nucleotides: 6. The CDR3 is made up of 15 amino acids. Germline lookup yields CDR1 SGHKS and CDR2 YYEKEE (reference sequence). CDR3 nucleotide sequence: TGTGCCAGCAGCGAGACAGGGACCCTGAACACTGAAGCTTTCTTT. Residues: CASSETGTLNTEAFF. Supplemented by reference TRBV5-5 and TRBJ1-1, the full variable domain reads DAGVTQSPTHLIKTRGQQVTLRCSPISGHKSVSWYQQVLGQGPQFIFQYYEKEERGRGNFPDRFSARQFPNYSSELNVNALLLGDSALYLCASSETGTLNTEAFFGQGTRLTVV.

The CDR3 DNA follows: TGCAGTGCCACGGCAGGGGGCACTGAAGCTTTCTTT. The encoded protein is CSATAGGTEAFF. The rearrangement joins TRBV20-1 to TRBJ1-1, with TRBD1 identical over 7 bases. In germline, CDR1 is DFQATT, CDR2 SNEGSKA (reference sequence). CDR3 length equals 12 residues. With 6 bases clipped from V and 4 bases from J, the junction kept 5 bases outside the gene matches.

A few counts support this clonotype. The chain has TRBV5-1 and TRBJ1-1; 8 nucleotides agree with TRBD1. This CDR3 comprises 15 residues. After removal of 2 bases from V and 1 base from J, the junction contained 4 bases not matched to a gene. Germline V gives CDR1 SGHRS, CDR2 YFSETQ. CDR3: CASSLLGTGNTEAFF. CDR3 coding DNA: TGCGCCAGCAGCTTACTCGGGACAGGGAACACTGAAGCTTTCTTT. The whole variable domain, remainder taken from reference TRBV5-1 and TRBJ1-1, is KAGVTQTPRYLIKTRGQQVTLSCSPISGHRSVSWYQQTPGQGLQFLFEYFSETQRNKGNFPGRFSGRQFSNSRSEMNVSTLELGDSALYLCASSLLGTGNTEAFFGQGTRLTVV.

The chain couples TRBV27 to TRBJ2-1; 8 bases are shared with TRBD1. CDR1 and CDR2 (germline): MNHEY, SMNVEV (reference sequence). V was pared by 4 bases and J by 10 bases, with 3 bases of the junction left unmatched. This CDR3 contains 12 residues. The DNA of the CDR3 is TGTGCCAGCAGTTCCCGGGACAGGGAGCAGTTCTTC. It translates to CASSSRDREQFF.

In its sample, this clonotype was seen a few times. The CDR3 spells CASSQDYSVTARGDTQYF. In nucleotides, the CDR3 is TGTGCCAGCAGCCAAGATTACTCGGTCACAGCCCGAGGGGATACGCAGTATTTT. The chain carries TRBV3-1 and TRBJ2-3, with a possible D match to TRBD2 (5 bases). V was cut by 0 bases and J by 6 bases, with 22 bases left in between. The CDR3 covers 18 residues. Looked up from germline, CDR1 is LGHDT and CDR2 is YNNKEL (reference sequence).